Listed below are T cell receptor beta chains from one sample, sequenced in a study of regulatory T cells in long-lasting Graves disease. TCRdb itself ran the multiplex PCR reads through MiXCR, one entry per CDR3 protein. This sample has 400,000 to 550,000 distinct CDR3 sequences, with under 15% found just once. This same sample was also taken into another study, of T cells in Graves' hyperthyroidism and ophthalmopathy.

The sequences come from peripheral blood mononuclear cells (PBMCs), collected at new diagnosis, from a patient treated with antithyroid drugs. The source is a woman aged 30 to 39 with Graves disease. CDR3s include the opening cysteine and the closing phenylalanine or tryptophan. A D gene is named only where the DNA matches it firmly. Clone size is stated in some rows and not others, as once, few, many or a class when expanded.

V: TRBV27; length: 14; size: few; D: -; J: TRBJ2-7; DNA: TGTGCCAGCAGTCCCGGGGACTTTACCTACGAGCAGTACTTC; CDR3: CASSPGDFTYEQYF
V: TRBV5-1; length: 18; size: many; D: TRBD2; J: TRBJ2-5; DNA: TGCGCCAGCAGCTTGGTTACTAGCGGGAGCCTGGGGCAAGAGACCCAGTACTTC; CDR3: CASSLVTSGSLGQETQYF
V: TRBV24-1; length: 15; size: many; D: -; J: TRBJ2-4; DNA: TGTGCCACCAGTGCCGCCGAAGGCCAGCTCAACATTCAGTACTTC; CDR3: CATSAAEGQLNIQYF
V: TRBV6-1; length: 13; size: many; D: -; J: TRBJ1-2; DNA: TGTGCCAGCAGTACCGGGATCCTCTATGGCTACACCTTC; CDR3: CASSTGILYGYTF
V: TRBV12-3/TRBV12-4; length: 15; size: -; D: TRBD2; J: TRBJ2-7; DNA: TGTGCCAGTCGAAAGTCTAGCGGGCCTTCCTACGAGCAGTACTTC; CDR3: CASRKSSGPSYEQYF
V: TRBV9; length: 15; size: many; D: -; J: TRBJ1-2; DNA: TGTGCCAGCAGCGTATTGGGGGACTCTGACTATGGCCACACCTTC; CDR3: CASSVLGDSDYGHTF
V: TRBV18; length: 13; size: many; D: -; J: TRBJ1-6; DNA: TGTGCCAGCTCGACAGACTATAATTCACCCCTCCACTTT; CDR3: CASSTDYNSPLHF
V: TRBV4-2; length: 14; size: few; D: -; J: TRBJ2-3; DNA: TGTGCCAGCAGCCAAGATCGCGACTCGTTAACGCAGTATTTT; CDR3: CASSQDRDSLTQYF
V: TRBV2; length: 19; size: -; D: TRBD2; J: TRBJ2-3; DNA: TGTGCCAGCAGTGATCCCGAGGGGACTAGCGGGAGGGCCTCGGATACGCAGTATTTT; CDR3: CASSDPEGTSGRASDTQYF
V: TRBV5-1; length: 15; size: few; D: -; J: TRBJ1-5; DNA: TGCGCCAGCAGCTTGGATGGGGCACGAGTACTGCCCCAGCATTTT; CDR3: CASSLDGARVLPQHF
V: TRBV6-1; length: 13; size: -; D: -; J: TRBJ2-6; DNA: TGTGCCAGCAGGGGGCTTGGGGCCAACGTCCTGACTTTC; CDR3: CASRGLGANVLTF
V: TRBV7-2; length: 15; size: -; D: -; J: TRBJ2-7; DNA: TGTGCCAGCAGCTTCGATCGCAGGGGGACTTACGAGCAGTACTTC; CDR3: CASSFDRRGTYEQYF
V: TRBV2; length: 15; size: few; D: -; J: TRBJ2-1; DNA: TGTGCCAGCAGTCTTGGGGCGTTTTCCTACAATGAGCAGTTCTTC; CDR3: CASSLGAFSYNEQFF
V: TRBV27; length: 14; size: many; D: -; J: TRBJ2-1; DNA: TGTGCCAGCAGTAACAGGGACCCCTACAATGAGCAGTTCTTC; CDR3: CASSNRDPYNEQFF
V: TRBV3-1; length: 12; size: many; D: -; J: TRBJ2-5; DNA: TGTGCCAGCAGCCTCCACCAAGAGACCCAGTACTTC; CDR3: CASSLHQETQYF
V: TRBV5-6; length: 15; size: -; D: -; J: TRBJ1-2; DNA: TGTGCCAGCAGGGAAAGTGCAGGGGTCGGCTATGGCTACACCTTC; CDR3: CASRESAGVGYGYTF
V: TRBV30; length: 15; size: many; D: TRBD2; J: TRBJ2-7; DNA: TGTGCCTGGAACGGGGGACTAGTCTATACCTACGAGCAGTACTTC; CDR3: CAWNGGLVYTYEQYF
V: TRBV28; length: 17; size: few; D: -; J: TRBJ2-2; DNA: TGTGCCAGCAGTTCTATAGGAGGGTCATGGAACACCGGGGAGCTGTTTTTT; CDR3: CASSSIGGSWNTGELFF
V: TRBV2; length: 16; size: many; D: -; J: TRBJ1-1; DNA: TGTCGGACGACCGGGACGGAGCTTGACTGGAACACTGAAGCTTTCTTT; CDR3: CRTTGTELDWNTEAFF
V: TRBV29-1; length: 12; size: few; D: -; J: TRBJ1-2; DNA: TGCAGCGTTACAGGGTTGGGGTATGGCTACACCTTC; CDR3: CSVTGLGYGYTF
V: TRBV6-5; length: 13; size: many; D: -; J: TRBJ1-2; DNA: TGTGCCAGCAGTTACGTGGAGTCCTATGGCTACACCTTC; CDR3: CASSYVESYGYTF
V: TRBV7-2; length: 14; size: many; D: -; J: TRBJ2-5; DNA: TGTGCCAGCAGCTTAGTAGGAGGGGCCGAGACCCAGTACTTC; CDR3: CASSLVGGAETQYF
V: TRBV6-1; length: 14; size: many; D: TRBD2; J: TRBJ2-3; DNA: TGTGCCAGCAGTGAGTCCGAGCGGGGACTAACGCAGTATTTT; CDR3: CASSESERGLTQYF
V: TRBV30; length: 17; size: -; D: -; J: TRBJ1-1; DNA: TGTGCCTGGTTGCAAAGGGCAGGCTCTTACATGAACACTGAAGCTTTCTTT; CDR3: CAWLQRAGSYMNTEAFF
V: TRBV3-1; length: 16; size: many; D: -; J: TRBJ2-3; DNA: TGTGCCAGCAGCCAAGTGAGCCTTGACTGGGAAGATACGCAGTATTTT; CDR3: CASSQVSLDWEDTQYF
V: TRBV10-3; length: 15; size: few; D: TRBD2; J: TRBJ2-1; DNA: TGTGCCATCAGTGGTGGGCGGGAGGGCTCCGATGAGCAGTTCTTC; CDR3: CAISGGREGSDEQFF
V: TRBV3-1; length: 12; size: many; D: -; J: TRBJ1-2; DNA: TGTGCCAGCAGCCAAACCAATGTTGGCTACACCTTC; CDR3: CASSQTNVGYTF
V: TRBV29-1; length: 15; size: many; D: TRBD1; J: TRBJ2-7; DNA: TGCAGCGTTGAAGATCCGGGGACAGGGGGGGACGAGCAGTACTTC; CDR3: CSVEDPGTGGDEQYF
V: TRBV7-9; length: 13; size: many; D: -; J: TRBJ2-3; DNA: TGTGCCAGCAGCATGGAAAGCACAGATACGCAGTATTTT; CDR3: CASSMESTDTQYF
V: TRBV24-1; length: 16; size: -; D: TRBD2; J: TRBJ2-1; DNA: TGTGCCACCAGTGATTCGCGGGAGGTAGGCGGGAATGAGCAGTTCTTC; CDR3: CATSDSREVGGNEQFF
V: TRBV27; length: 15; size: many; D: TRBD2; J: TRBJ2-7; DNA: TGTGCCAGCAGCGAAGTCCAAGCGGGAGTAAGCGAGCAGTACTTC; CDR3: CASSEVQAGVSEQYF
V: TRBV12-3/TRBV12-4; length: 17; size: few; D: TRBD1; J: TRBJ2-7; DNA: TGTGCCAGCAGTACATTAGGCATCCGGGACAGGATTTTAGAGCAGTACTTC; CDR3: CASSTLGIRDRILEQYF
V: TRBV24-1; length: 16; size: many; D: -; J: TRBJ2-3; DNA: TGTGCCACCAGTGATTTGGAGGAACAAAGCACAGATACGCAGTATTTT; CDR3: CATSDLEEQSTDTQYF
V: TRBV24-1; length: 13; size: many; D: -; J: TRBJ2-7; DNA: TGTGCCACCACCCCTGAGGCAGCGAGCGAGCAGTACTTC; CDR3: CATTPEAASEQYF
V: TRBV5-1; length: 16; size: few; D: -; J: TRBJ2-2; DNA: TGCGCCAGCAGTCGGGTCGGAGGCGTGAACACCGGGGAGCTGTTTTTT; CDR3: CASSRVGGVNTGELFF
V: TRBV9; length: 14; size: few; D: -; J: TRBJ2-7; DNA: TGTGCCAGCAGCGTAAGAGAGTCCTCCTACGAGCAGTACTTC; CDR3: CASSVRESSYEQYF
V: TRBV15; length: 14; size: few; D: -; J: TRBJ2-2; DNA: TGTGCCACCAGCAGTGATTTTACGACCGGGGAGCTGTTTTTT; CDR3: CATSSDFTTGELFF
V: TRBV19; length: 12; size: -; D: -; J: TRBJ2-1; DNA: TGTGCCAGTAGTATGGGGAGCTATGAGCAGTTCTTC; CDR3: CASSMGSYEQFF
V: TRBV5-1; length: 14; size: few; D: TRBD1; J: TRBJ1-5; DNA: TGCGCCAGCAGCTTGGAAGGACAGGGGTCCCCCCAGCATTTT; CDR3: CASSLEGQGSPQHF
V: TRBV20-1; length: 16; size: many; D: -; J: TRBJ2-1; DNA: TGCAGTGCCCCCCTGGTTGGGGAAACGACGGGCAATGAGCAGTTCTTC; CDR3: CSAPLVGETTGNEQFF
V: TRBV7-6; length: 14; size: many; D: -; J: TRBJ2-1; DNA: TGTGCCAGCAGCTTAATGGCAGCTTACAATGAGCAGTTCTTC; CDR3: CASSLMAAYNEQFF
V: TRBV27; length: 15; size: many; D: -; J: TRBJ2-5; DNA: TGTGCCAGCAGTTTGACGGTCTCCCTACAAGAGACCCAGTACTTC; CDR3: CASSLTVSLQETQYF
V: TRBV20-1; length: 17; size: many; D: TRBD2; J: TRBJ2-5; DNA: TGCAGTGCTGAACCGGGACTAGCGAGGTTCCGGTACGAGACCCAGTACTTC; CDR3: CSAEPGLARFRYETQYF
V: TRBV28; length: 15; size: -; D: -; J: TRBJ1-3; DNA: TGTGCCAGCAGTTTGAGACAGCACTCTGGAAACACCATATATTTT; CDR3: CASSLRQHSGNTIYF
V: TRBV5-1; length: 14; size: few; D: -; J: TRBJ1-4; DNA: TGCGCCAGCAGCAACCAACCAACGGGTGAAAAACTGTTTTTT; CDR3: CASSNQPTGEKLFF